Below are 15 T cell receptor beta chains sequenced from a single sample in a study of cytomegalovirus exposure and HLA in healthy donors (dated by TCRdb to between 2016 and 2019). Libraries were built with the immunoSEQ multiplex PCR assay. A mixture of 60 forward primers for TCR Vbeta segments and 13 reverse primers for TCR Jbeta segments was used in the multiplex PCR. Entries here come from immuneACCESS through TCRdb and include only in-frame sequences with V and J called. Some clones fail to appear in such tables; in the studies checked, an unresolved V gene covers under half of the shortfall, and the cause of the remainder is unknown. Across this sample there are 150,000 to 200,000 clones, with 75% to 85% seen only once. Approximately 1.3% of the sample lies in the top ten. Sequencing was carried out using PBMCs. These receptors came from a man younger than 35 in good health and CMV-seronegative.

The gene calls are TRBV15 and TRBJ2-7; TRBD2 matches at 7 bases. V lost 4 bases to trimming and J lost 5 bases; unmatched junction nucleotides: 5. This CDR3 is built from 13 residues. The germline V gene has CDR1 LNHNV and CDR2 YYDKDF (reference sequence). CDR3 sequence: CATSNGLGHEQYF. DNA for the CDR3: TGTGCCACCAGCAACGGACTAGGCCACGAGCAGTACTTC.

V usage is TRBV19 and J usage is TRBJ2-2; 7 nucleotides line up with TRBD2. Trimming at V came to 6 bases and at J to 5 bases, leaving 9 bases not matched to a gene. The germline V gene has CDR1 LNHDA and CDR2 SQIVND (reference sequence). CDR3 length equals 15 residues. CDR3 DNA: TGTGCCAGTAGCCCGGGGGGACGAGGTACCGGGGAGCTGTTTTTT. Protein product: CASSPGGRGTGELFF. Looking up the rest from reference TRBV19 and TRBJ2-2 gives the full variable domain: DGGITQSPKYLFRKEGQNVTLSCEQNLNHDAMYWYRQDPGQGLRLIYYSQIVNDFQKGDIAEGYSVSREKKESFPLTVTSAQKNPTAFYLCASSPGGRGTGELFFGEGSRLTVL.

The V gene is TRBV15, the J gene TRBJ2-1; D gene ambiguous. Germline V gene sequence: CDR1 LNHNV, CDR2 YYDKDF (reference sequence). The CDR3 covers 13 residues. Trimming removed 3 bases at V and 3 bases at J, with 6 bases between. CDR3 sequence reads: CATSRRHYNEQFF. The CDR3 bases are TGTGCCACCAGCAGGCGACACTACAATGAGCAGTTCTTC.

CDR3 DNA sequence: TGTGCCAGCAGGGACTCACTAGCGGGCGAGCAGTACTTC. It specifies CASRDSLAGEQYF. The rearrangement joins TRBV11-2 to TRBJ2-7, with TRBD2 identical over 9 bases. The CDR3 loop spans 13 amino acids. V lost 6 bases and J lost 6; bases outside the gene matches: 6. Germline-derived CDR1 and CDR2 are SGHAT and FQNNGV.

This clone was seen more than once but under ten times. CDR3 protein: CASSLRREGDNEQFF. CDR3 nucleotide sequence: TGTGCCAGCAGCTTAAGGCGGGAGGGGGACAATGAGCAGTTCTTC. V and J are TRBV11-2 and TRBJ2-1; 9 bases align to TRBD2. Trimming took 2 bases from V and 5 from J; bases not matched to a gene: 4. Germline V CDR1 and CDR2: SGHAT, FQNNGV. CDR3 length: 15 amino acids.

With respect to this clone: Relative to the germline gene, one junction end is altered; a read error may explain this. The chain is built from TRBV7-9 and TRBJ1-2; D gene unclear. The CDR3 is 14 amino acids. Germline V gene data show CDR1 as SEHNR and CDR2 as FQNEAQ (reference sequence). This CDR3 is CSSSHPGEPNGYTF. The CDR3 nucleotides are TGTTCCAGCAGCCACCCCGGAGAACCTAATGGCTACACCTTC. Drawing the rest from reference TRBV7-9 and TRBJ1-2, the complete variable domain is DTGVSQNPRHKITKRGQNVTFRCDPISEHNRLYWYRQTLGQGPEFLTYFQNEAQLEKSRLLSDRFSAERPKGSFSTLEIQRTEQGDSAMYLCSSSHPGEPNGYTFGSGTRLTVV.

The CDR3 sequence: CASSVDPAGTPSANYGYTF. DNA for the CDR3: TGTGCCAGCAGCGTAGATCCTGCCGGGACACCGTCAGCTAACTATGGCTACACCTTC. The V gene is TRBV9, the J gene TRBJ1-2, with D perhaps TRBD1 (6 bases). This CDR3 is built from 19 residues. Trimming removed 0 bases at V and 0 bases at J, with 21 bases between. Germline-derived CDR1 and CDR2 are SGDLS and YYNGEE.

The rearrangement joins TRBV7-9 to TRBJ2-2, with D possibly matching TRBD2 (5 bases). The V end lost 2 bases, the J end lost 4 bases, and 20 bases lay between the germline ends. The CDR3 contains 18 residues. Looked up from germline, CDR1 is SEHNR and CDR2 is FQNEAQ (reference sequence). The DNA for the CDR3 is TGTGCCAGCAGCTTAATTTCCGCCCGGGGTCGGGGCACCGGGGAGCTGTTTTTT. This translates into CASSLISARGRGTGELFF.

This clone came up a few times. V is TRBV6-5 and J is TRBJ2-2, with D possibly TRBD1 on 5 matching bases. Deletions cut 2 bases from V and 4 bases from J, with 11 bases between. Per germline, CDR1 MNHEY and CDR2 SVGAGI. CDR3 length: 15 amino acids. CDR3 bases: TGTGCCAGCAGTTACGGGGCCCCCGGCACCGGGGAGCTGTTTTTT. Encoded protein: CASSYGAPGTGELFF.

The J gene is TRBJ2-3, the V gene TRBV5-1; 11 positions agree with TRBD2. Germline V gene sequence: CDR1 SGHRS, CDR2 YFSETQ. The CDR3 extends over 16 amino acids. The V segment lost 0 bases and the J segment 4 bases; nucleotides outside the gene matches: 4. CDR3 coding DNA: TGCGCCAGCAGCTTGGAACGACTAGCGGGATCAGATACGCAGTATTTT. Its translation is CASSLERLAGSDTQYF. Based on the CDR3 plus reference TRBV5-1 and TRBJ2-3, the full variable domain is KAGVTQTPRYLIKTRGQQVTLSCSPISGHRSVSWYQQTPGQGLQFLFEYFSETQRNKGNFPGRFSGRQFSNSRSEMNVSTLELGDSALYLCASSLERLAGSDTQYFGPGTRLTVL.

This chain links TRBV4-2 with TRBJ2-3; 16 bases are a match to TRBD2. CDR3 length equals 18 residues. Germline CDR1 LGHNA, CDR2 YNFKEQ. The V and J ends lost 4 bases and 1 base, in that order; junction bases with no gene match: 5. CDR3 residues: CASSPGTSGGAGTDTQYF. The CDR3 region has the DNA TGTGCCAGCAGCCCGGGGACTAGCGGGGGGGCAGGCACAGATACGCAGTATTTT.

V is TRBV18 and J is TRBJ1-6; D is perhaps TRBD1 (5 bases). The CDR3 sequence is 15 residues long. Trimming removed 6 bases at V and 3 bases at J, with 12 bases between. The germline gives CDR1 KGHSH, CDR2 LQKENI. CDR3 DNA sequence: TGTGCCAGCTCCGACGACAGCTTCTATAATTCACCCCTCCACTTT. Amino acid sequence: CASSDDSFYNSPLHF.

The chain has TRBV2 and TRBJ2-1; TRBD2 agrees at 7 bases. The CDR3 extends over 14 amino acids. In germline, CDR1 is SNHLY, CDR2 FYNNEI. V gave up 4 bases and J gave up 1 base; unmatched junction bases: 1. Written as DNA, the CDR3 is TGTGCCAGCAGTGTCGGGGGGTCCTACAATGAGCAGTTCTTC. Translation gives CASSVGGSYNEQFF.

The chain couples TRBV7-2 to TRBJ1-4; D is unclear. The CDR3 loop spans 13 amino acids. Germline V gives CDR1 SGHTA, CDR2 FQGNSA. V lost 5 bases and J 8 bases, leaving 12 bases between the germline ends. CDR3 nucleotide sequence: TGTGCCAGCAGCCCCGGGGTAAAAGAAAAACTGTTTTTT. Translated, it gives CASSPGVKEKLFF.

The count of this clone is one. This chain connects TRBV2 to TRBJ2-5; 7 bases are a match to TRBD2. CDR1 SNHLY and CDR2 FYNNEI come from the germline V gene. The V segment lost 5 bases and the J segment 11 bases; nucleotides outside the gene matches: 5. This CDR3 is built from 11 residues. In nucleotides, the CDR3 is TGTGCCAGCAGTCCCTCGCGGGAGCAGTACTTC. Protein: CASSPSREQYF.